This T cell receptor (beta chain) was profiled in a study of cytomegalovirus exposure and HLA in healthy donors. The CDR3 contains 13 residues. Trimming took off 5 bases at V and 6 bases at J, with 13 bases between the two ends. Germline V gives CDR1 LNHDA, CDR2 SQIVND (reference sequence). Study results and limitations: HLA allele associations emerged for fewer than 20,000 TCR beta sequences in a later analysis, at 0.05 false discovery rate.

On this clone: The antigen is not known.

Researchers ran the PCR with 60 Vbeta and 13 Jbeta primers. Sequenced by immunoSEQ multiplex PCR; TCRdb stores in-frame clones only, minus some. This sample has about 250,000 clones, with approximately 70% found just once. The J gene is TRBJ1-1, the V gene TRBV19; D might be TRBD1 (5 bases). The TCR originated in a female donor in good health and CMV-seronegative. The sequencing input was PBMCs. In nucleotides, the CDR3 is TGTGCCAGTAGTTTACAGGATACGGCTGAAGCTTTCTTT. It yields the protein CASSLQDTAEAFF.